This section outlines one TCR beta chain sequence together with its context. Its antigen target is currently unknown. No base-level quality is on record; no much larger clone is a single base apart. Interpreted using the paper, the treatment or condition label stands for: live attenuated yellow fever vaccine strain. At each blood-draw timepoint, two biological replicates of bulk PBMCs were obtained. PBMCs were isolated from peripheral blood using a standard Ficoll-Paque protocol. RNA was extracted with TriZol from bulk PBMCs, CD4 and CD8 fractions, and dextramer-positive and dextramer-negative fractions. The sample belongs to a study of T cells after yellow fever vaccination (dated by TCRdb to 2018 to 2020). With regard to the full study: The SMART-Seq v4 Ultra Low Input RNA kit was used to prepare libraries from fractions with low cell numbers. Blood samples were taken at several timepoints before and after primary and secondary immunization, and bulk PBMC replicates and cell subsets were isolated. To follow T-cell clones before and after both primary and booster YFV17D yellow fever vaccination, bulk TCR alpha and beta repertoires underwent longitudinal sequencing. Two healthy male donors, one aged 18 to 30 and one aged 30 to 40 years, were included in the cohort.

CDR3 length: 11 amino acids, cysteine to phenylalanine. Only the CDR3 region is kept as DNA, spanning 33 bases read in frame from base 1. Reading the germline V gene gives CDR1 SGHTA and CDR2 FQGTGA. V and J lose 6 bases and 13 bases, and a span of 13 bases separates them. Study-level results and caveats: Compared with the primary T-cell response, the secondary T-cell response was faster but weaker, reaching its peak on day 5 rather than on day 15. After the booster, most clones that had expanded after primary vaccination were detected again (about 97% of CD4 and around nine tenths of CD8), suggesting broad maintenance of memory. Computational filtering was needed because FACS-sorted repertoires could contain abundant contaminating clonotypes from the bulk population. A small fraction of clonotypes showed up in both the CD4 and CD8 compartments, probably as a result of convergent recombination. Only a couple of donors were included in the study, so the extent to which the findings can be generalized is limited.

Synthesis of TCR cDNA relied on 5'RACE template switching, a step that introduced a universal primer site along with unique molecular identifiers. Priming for cDNA synthesis came from both the TCR alpha and TCR beta constant segments. Libraries were amplified in two PCR steps, with sample barcodes and sequencing adapters added in the second step. Sequencing of libraries was performed on Illumina HiSeq 2500 (2x100 bp) or NovaSeq (2x150 bp). As for the authors' bioinformatics: MIGEC handled demultiplexing of reads and collapsing into UMI consensus sequences, while MiXCR performed V(D)J alignment. Using edgeR on replicate PBMC samples, clonotypes were called vaccine-responding if FDR was below 0.01 and the log2 fold change was above 5 up to day 15. CD4 or CD8 identity was assigned to each bulk clonotype according to whether the clonotype was present at higher abundance in the sequenced CD4 repertoire or the sequenced CD8 repertoire. Starting from the raw public reads, TCRdb applied fastp trimming at Q25, assembled clones with MiXCR and retained in-frame beta chains. When rows share a CDR3 protein, they turn into one entry using the most common DNA and genes. These V and J calls originate from TCRdb's pipeline instead of the authors' own analysis. The sample has hundreds of thousands of distinct CDR3 sequences on record, roughly 12% of them singletons. In total, the top ten clones hold about 15% of the sample.

The sample here was PBMCs, taken on the day of the yellow fever booster vaccination. This clonotype originated in a young man who received the YFV17D yellow fever vaccine. The sequence links TRBV7-3 to TRBJ2-1; TRBD2 is possibly the D segment (6 matching bases). The CDR3 corresponds to CASSPGRGQFF. The nucleotide sequence is TGTGCCAGCAGTCCCGGGCGGGGACAGTTCTTC.